Reported below is one TCR beta chain. Its antigen is currently unknown. Method: immunoSEQ multiplex PCR; TCRdb's copy keeps in-frame clones and lacks some. Counted here are about 50,000 clones, around 90% occurring once; the ten biggest clones make up 1.9%. This specimen comes from a study of OX40 agonist ivuxolimab in advanced cancers. Study-wide background: Enrollees could have had prior anti-PD-1, anti-PD-L1 or anti-CTLA-4 therapy, which approximately 38% had received.

Study-level points and caveats: Clonal expansion from baseline to week 6 occurred in both CD4+ and CD8+ T cells.

V gave up 4 bases and J gave up 1 base, with 7 bases separating them. Germline values: CDR1 GTSNPN, CDR2 SVGIG (reference sequence). This CDR3 spans 13 amino acids. This chain uses TRBV30 with TRBJ2-2; D gene ambiguous. The TCR comes from an adult with an advanced solid tumor such as melanoma, head and neck, liver or kidney cancer. The sequencing used CD4+ or CD8+ T cells sorted from blood, collected in a trial of the OX40 agonist ivuxolimab. CDR3: CAWKSLNTGELFF. DNA for the CDR3: TGTGCCTGGAAATCACTGAACACCGGGGAGCTGTTTTTT.